Below are 12 T cell receptor beta chains sequenced from a single sample in a study of cytomegalovirus exposure and HLA in healthy donors. It was with 60 Vbeta and 13 Jbeta primers that the PCR ran. Here immunoSEQ multiplex PCR was the method, and the copy in TCRdb shows in-frame clones only, minus some. This specimen shows some 71,000 clones; the ten leading clones hold 1.7%. Input material: PBMCs. The origin of the receptors is a woman younger than 45 in good health and CMV-seronegative.

The rearrangement uses TRBV28 and TRBJ2-7, with D perhaps TRBD2 (6 bases). The germline gives CDR1 MDHEN, CDR2 SYDVKM. The CDR3 spans 15 residues. V was trimmed by 3 bases and J by 0 bases, leaving 12 bases between them. The DNA for the CDR3 is TGTGCCAGCAGTTTGGAGGGGACGGCCTCCTACGAGCAGTACTTC. It is translated as CASSLEGTASYEQYF.

The rearrangement links TRBV2 to TRBJ2-3, with a tentative D call TRBD1 (6 bases). V was cut by 3 bases and J by 1 base, with 17 bases left in between. The CDR3 runs 17 residues. Per the germline V gene, CDR1 is SNHLY and CDR2 is FYNNEI. The DNA for the CDR3 is TGTGCCAGCAGTGATGGAACAGGGTTTTGGGGCACAGATACGCAGTATTTT. As protein: CASSDGTGFWGTDTQYF.

Worth noting for this clone: This specimen includes other DNA sequences encoding the same CDR3. V is TRBV6-5 and J is TRBJ1-2; tentatively, D is TRBD1 (6 bases). Germline CDR1 reads MNHEY; CDR2 reads SVGAGI. This CDR3 comprises 13 residues. Trimming removed 2 bases at V and 5 bases at J, with 9 bases between. The DNA for the CDR3 is TGTGCCAGCAGTTACGAGCAGGGGTATGGCTACACCTTC. Translating gives CASSYEQGYGYTF.

V and J are TRBV30 and TRBJ2-6, with D perhaps matching TRBD2 (6 bases). The germline gives CDR1 GTSNPN, CDR2 SVGIG (reference sequence). With 0 bases removed from V and 13 bases from J, the gap between germline ends came to 7 bases. This CDR3 spans 11 amino acids. Here the CDR3 DNA reads TGTGCCTGGAGTGTACGGGAGGTCCTGACTTTC. Its protein product is CAWSVREVLTF. Based on the CDR3 plus reference TRBV30 and TRBJ2-6, the full variable domain is SQTIHQWPATLVQPVGSPLSLECTVEGTSNPNLYWYRQAAGRGLQLLFYSVGIGQISSEVPQNLSASRPQDRQFILSSKKLLLSDSGFYLCAWSVREVLTFGAGSRLTVL.

The rearrangement links TRBV5-1 to TRBJ2-7; 8 nucleotides agree with TRBD2. The CDR3 consists of 18 residues. CDR1 is SGHRS, CDR2 YFSETQ, per germline. The V and J ends lost 1 base and 2 bases, in that order; junction bases with no gene match: 14. The CDR3 DNA reads as TGCGCCAGCAGCTTGCCTCGTCACGCGGGGGGAGGAACCTACGAGCAGTACTTC. This sequence encodes CASSLPRHAGGGTYEQYF.

The chain carries TRBV5-6 and TRBJ2-3; weak D call: TRBD2 (6 bases). CDR3 size: 14 residues. Germline loops: CDR1 SGHDT, CDR2 YYEEEE. V gave up 1 base and J gave up 6 bases, with 12 bases separating them. Here the CDR3 DNA reads TGTGCCAGCAGCTTGAGAGGAGGGGCCGATACGCAGTATTTT. This codes for CASSLRGGADTQYF. Drawing the rest from reference TRBV5-6 and TRBJ2-3, the complete variable domain is DAGVTQSPTHLIKTRGQQVTLRCSPKSGHDTVSWYQQALGQGPQFIFQYYEEEERQRGNFPDRFSGHQFPNYSSELNVNALLLGDSALYLCASSLRGGADTQYFGPGTRLTVL.

This chain joins TRBV6-5 and TRBJ1-5; weak D call: TRBD1 (6 bases). V was pared by 0 bases and J by 4 bases, with 13 bases between. The CDR3 extends over 16 amino acids. The V gene's germline CDR1 is MNHEY and CDR2 SVGAGI. CDR3 amino acids: CASSYSTTGDNQPQHF. The CDR3 coding sequence is TGTGCCAGCAGTTACTCGACGACAGGCGATAATCAGCCCCAGCATTTT.

Here the CDR3 reads CASSRSLTSGGDNEQFF. CDR3 bases: TGTGCCAGCAGCCGGAGCTTGACTAGCGGGGGTGACAATGAGCAGTTCTTC. V gene TRBV28 combines with J gene TRBJ2-1; 12 bases align to TRBD2. The CDR3 has 17 residues. V lost 6 bases and J lost 5; bases outside the gene matches: 11. Germline V CDR1 and CDR2: MDHEN, SYDVKM. Together with reference TRBV28 and TRBJ2-1, the CDR3 gives the full variable domain: DVKVTQSSRYLVKRTGEKVFLECVQDMDHENMFWYRQDPGLGLRLIYFSYDVKMKEKGDIPEGYSVSREKKERFSLILESASTNQTSMYLCASSRSLTSGGDNEQFFGPGTRLTVL.

J is TRBJ2-1 and V is TRBV4-2, with 8 bases aligning to TRBD2. Germline CDR1 LGHNA, CDR2 YNFKEQ. V gave up 4 bases and J gave up 4 bases; unmatched junction bases: 6. CDR3 length equals 15 residues. CDR3 residues: CASSPPGTSYNEQFF. CDR3 nucleotides: TGTGCCAGCAGCCCCCCCGGGACTAGTTACAATGAGCAGTTCTTC.

The rearrangement joins TRBV5-4 to TRBJ2-2; 7 positions match TRBD1. The germline CDR1 and CDR2 sequences are SGHNT and YYREEE (reference sequence). The V segment lost 4 bases and the J segment 0 bases; nucleotides outside the gene matches: 6. This CDR3 spans 16 amino acids. CDR3 DNA sequence: TGTGCCAGCAGCACTCCCGGGACAGCGAACACCGGGGAGCTGTTTTTT. Translating it yields CASSTPGTANTGELFF.

The genes are TRBV9 and TRBJ2-7; D is ambiguous. The CDR3 sequence is 13 residues long. Trimming removed 4 bases from V and 3 bases from J, with 11 bases in between. The germline CDR1 and CDR2 sequences are SGDLS and YYNGEE. Here the CDR3 reads CASSPVGNYEQYF. CDR3 nucleotides: TGTGCCAGCAGCCCTGTGGGCAACTACGAGCAGTACTTC. Full variable domain (outside the CDR3, taken from reference TRBV9 and TRBJ2-7): DSGVTQTPKHLITATGQRVTLRCSPRSGDLSVYWYQQSLDQGLQFLIQYYNGEERAKGNILERFSAQQFPDLHSELNLSSLELGDSALYFCASSPVGNYEQYFGPGTRLTVT.

A note on this clone: The same CDR3 arises from other DNA sequences in this sample as well. The chain joins TRBV4-3 to TRBJ1-6; D possibly corresponds to TRBD1 (5 bases). This CDR3 spans 13 amino acids. The germline V gene has CDR1 LGHNA and CDR2 YSLEER. V shed 2 bases and J shed 10 bases, with 9 bases lying between them. The CDR3 sequence is CASSQLGVSPLHF. As DNA, the CDR3 is TGCGCCAGCAGCCAACTAGGGGTCTCACCCCTCCACTTT.